Described below is a single T cell receptor beta chain sequence and its context. Assay: immunoSEQ multiplex PCR; the TCRdb copy retains only in-frame clones and omits some. The sample holds about 95,000 clones, about 89% seen once. The data derive from a study of blood T cell repertoires in COVID-19. Germline CDR1 reads MNHEY; CDR2 reads SVGEGT. V dropped 6 bases and J dropped 7; count of bases not matched to a gene: 10. CDR3 length: 15 amino acids. The genes are TRBV6-2 or TRBV6-3 and TRBJ2-4, with 9 bases lining up with TRBD1. The TCR originated in a man aged 55 to 69 with COVID-19, enrolled during active disease. Sequenced material: peripheral blood. Here the CDR3 reads CASSTRDRDRNIQYF. DNA of the CDR3: TGTGCCAGCAGCACCCGGGACAGGGATAGGAACATTCAGTACTTC.